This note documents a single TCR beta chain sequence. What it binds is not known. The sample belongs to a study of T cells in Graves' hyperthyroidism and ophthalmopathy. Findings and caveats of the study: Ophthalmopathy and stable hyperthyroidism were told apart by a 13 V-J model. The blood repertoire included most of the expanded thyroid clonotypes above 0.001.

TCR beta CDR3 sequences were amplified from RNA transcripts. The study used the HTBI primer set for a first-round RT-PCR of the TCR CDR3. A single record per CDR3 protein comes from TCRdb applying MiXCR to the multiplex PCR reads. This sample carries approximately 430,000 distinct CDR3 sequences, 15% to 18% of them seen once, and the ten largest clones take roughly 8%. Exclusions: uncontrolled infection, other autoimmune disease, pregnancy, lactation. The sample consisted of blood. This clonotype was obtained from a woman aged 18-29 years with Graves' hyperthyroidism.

The CDR3 DNA sequence: TGTGCCAGCAGCCCCACTAGCGCCGAGCAGTACTTC. Translating it yields CASSPTSAEQYF. The genes are TRBV11-2 and TRBJ2-7, with 7 nucleotides matching TRBD2. There are 12 residues in the CDR3. In germline, CDR1 is SGHAT, CDR2 FQNNGV. V trimming: 5 bases; J trimming: 6 bases; junction bases outside the gene matches: 4. Full variable domain (missing parts from reference TRBV11-2 and TRBJ2-7): EAGVAQSPRYKIIEKRQSVAFWCNPISGHATLYWYQQILGQGPKLLIQFQNNGVVDDSQLPKDRFSAERLKGVDSTLKIQPAKLEDSAVYLCASSPTSAEQYFGPGTRLTVT.